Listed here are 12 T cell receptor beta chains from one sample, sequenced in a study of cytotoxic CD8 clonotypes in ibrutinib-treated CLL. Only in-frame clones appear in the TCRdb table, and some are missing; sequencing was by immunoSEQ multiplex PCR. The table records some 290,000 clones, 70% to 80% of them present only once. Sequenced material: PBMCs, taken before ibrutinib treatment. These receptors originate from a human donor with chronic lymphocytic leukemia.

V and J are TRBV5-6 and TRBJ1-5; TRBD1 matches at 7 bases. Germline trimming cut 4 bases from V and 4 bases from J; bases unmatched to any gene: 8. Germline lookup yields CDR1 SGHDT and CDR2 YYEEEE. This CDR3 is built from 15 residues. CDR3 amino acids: CASSLLDRANQPQHF. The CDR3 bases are TGTGCCAGCAGCCTACTTGACAGGGCTAATCAGCCCCAGCATTTT.

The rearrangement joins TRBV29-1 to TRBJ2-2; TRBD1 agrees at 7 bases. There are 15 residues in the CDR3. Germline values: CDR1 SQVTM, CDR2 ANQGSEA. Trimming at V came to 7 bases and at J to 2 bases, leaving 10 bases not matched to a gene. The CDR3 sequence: CSAQTGQLNTGELFF. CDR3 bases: TGCAGCGCTCAAACGGGACAGCTTAACACCGGGGAGCTGTTTTTT.

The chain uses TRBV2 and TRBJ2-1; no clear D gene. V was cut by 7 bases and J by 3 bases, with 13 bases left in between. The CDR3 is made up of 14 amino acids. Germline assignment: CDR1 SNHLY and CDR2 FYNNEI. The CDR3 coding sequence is TGTGCCAGCACCCCTAGGCTTGACTACAATGAGCAGTTCTTC. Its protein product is CASTPRLDYNEQFF.

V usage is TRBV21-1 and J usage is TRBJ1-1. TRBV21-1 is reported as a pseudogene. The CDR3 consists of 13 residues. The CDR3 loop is CASHTTGDTEAFF. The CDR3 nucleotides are TGTGCCAGCCATACGACGGGGGACACTGAAGCTTTCTTT.

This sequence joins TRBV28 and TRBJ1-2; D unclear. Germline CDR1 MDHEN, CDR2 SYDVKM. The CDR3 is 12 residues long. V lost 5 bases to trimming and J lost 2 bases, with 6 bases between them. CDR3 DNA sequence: TGTGCCAGCAGTGCACAGAACTATGGCTACACCTTC. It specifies CASSAQNYGYTF.

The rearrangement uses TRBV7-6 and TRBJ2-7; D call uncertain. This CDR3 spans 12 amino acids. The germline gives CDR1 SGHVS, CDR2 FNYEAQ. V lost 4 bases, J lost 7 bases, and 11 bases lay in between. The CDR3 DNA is TGTGCCAGCAGCTCCCCGGGTGTAGAGCAGTACTTC. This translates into CASSSPGVEQYF.

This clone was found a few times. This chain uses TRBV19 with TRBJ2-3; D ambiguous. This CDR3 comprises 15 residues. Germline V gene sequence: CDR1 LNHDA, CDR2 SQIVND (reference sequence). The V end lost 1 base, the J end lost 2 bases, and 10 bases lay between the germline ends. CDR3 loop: CASSIVHTLTDTQYF. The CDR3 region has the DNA TGTGCCAGTAGTATAGTTCACACCCTCACAGATACGCAGTATTTT.

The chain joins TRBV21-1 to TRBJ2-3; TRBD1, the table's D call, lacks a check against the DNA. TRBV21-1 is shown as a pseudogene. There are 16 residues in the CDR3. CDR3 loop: CASSDTGTKCTDTQYF. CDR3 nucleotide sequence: TGTGCCAGCAGCGACACCGGGACAAAATGCACAGATACGCAGTATTTT.

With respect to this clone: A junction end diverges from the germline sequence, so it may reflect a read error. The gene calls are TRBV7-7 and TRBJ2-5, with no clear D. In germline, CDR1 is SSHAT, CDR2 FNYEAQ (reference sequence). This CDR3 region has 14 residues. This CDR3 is CASSLGGSQETQYF. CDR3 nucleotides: TGTGCTAGCAGCTTAGGTGGTAGTCAAGAGACCCAGTACTTC.

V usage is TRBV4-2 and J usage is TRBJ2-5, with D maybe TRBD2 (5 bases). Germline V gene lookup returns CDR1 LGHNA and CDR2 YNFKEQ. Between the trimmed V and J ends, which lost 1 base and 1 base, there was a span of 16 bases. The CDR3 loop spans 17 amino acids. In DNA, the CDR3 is TGTGCCAGCAGCCAAGGGGGATGGTCAGCGGCCCAAGAGACCCAGTACTTC. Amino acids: CASSQGGWSAAQETQYF.

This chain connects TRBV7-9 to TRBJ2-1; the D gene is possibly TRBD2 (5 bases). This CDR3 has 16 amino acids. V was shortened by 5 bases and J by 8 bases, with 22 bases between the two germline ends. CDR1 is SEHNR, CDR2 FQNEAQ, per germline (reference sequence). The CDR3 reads CASSPRAASSVDEQFF. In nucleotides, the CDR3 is TGTGCCAGCAGCCCCCGGGCAGCGAGTAGCGTTGATGAGCAGTTCTTC.

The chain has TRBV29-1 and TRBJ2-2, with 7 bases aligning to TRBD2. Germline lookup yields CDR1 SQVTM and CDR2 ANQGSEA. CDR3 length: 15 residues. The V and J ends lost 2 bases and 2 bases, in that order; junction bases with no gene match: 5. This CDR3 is CSVEPSGRNTGELFF. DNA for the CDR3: TGCAGCGTTGAACCTAGCGGAAGAAACACCGGGGAGCTGTTTTTT.